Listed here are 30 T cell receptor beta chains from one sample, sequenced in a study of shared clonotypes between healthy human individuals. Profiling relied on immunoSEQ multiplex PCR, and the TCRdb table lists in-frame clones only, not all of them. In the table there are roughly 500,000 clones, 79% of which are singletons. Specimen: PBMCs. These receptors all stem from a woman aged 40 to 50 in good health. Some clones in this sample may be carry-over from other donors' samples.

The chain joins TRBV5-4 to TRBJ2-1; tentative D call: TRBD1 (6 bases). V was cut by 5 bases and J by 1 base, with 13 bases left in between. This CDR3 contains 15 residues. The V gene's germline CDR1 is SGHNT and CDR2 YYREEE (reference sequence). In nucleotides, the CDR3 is TGTGCCAGCAGATTTTTGGGGGCATCCTACAATGAGCAGTTCTTC. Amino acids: CASRFLGASYNEQFF.

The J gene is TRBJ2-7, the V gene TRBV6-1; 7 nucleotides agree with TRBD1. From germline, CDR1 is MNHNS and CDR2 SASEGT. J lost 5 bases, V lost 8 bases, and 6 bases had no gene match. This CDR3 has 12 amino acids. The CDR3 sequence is CASGGQSNEQYF. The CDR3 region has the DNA TGTGCCAGCGGGGGACAGTCAAACGAGCAGTACTTC.

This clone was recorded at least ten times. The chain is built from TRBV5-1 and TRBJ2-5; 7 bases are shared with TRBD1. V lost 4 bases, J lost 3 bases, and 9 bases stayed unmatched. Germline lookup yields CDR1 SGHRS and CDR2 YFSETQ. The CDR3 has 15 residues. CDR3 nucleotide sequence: TGCGCCAGCAGCCGGGACAGCTTTACGAAAGAGACCCAGTACTTC. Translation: CASSRDSFTKETQYF.

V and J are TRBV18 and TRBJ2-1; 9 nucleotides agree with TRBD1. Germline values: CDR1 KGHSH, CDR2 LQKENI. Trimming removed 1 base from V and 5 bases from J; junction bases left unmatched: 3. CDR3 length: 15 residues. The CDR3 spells CASSPRTGADNEQFF. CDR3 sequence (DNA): TGTGCCAGCTCACCACGGACAGGGGCCGACAATGAGCAGTTCTTC.

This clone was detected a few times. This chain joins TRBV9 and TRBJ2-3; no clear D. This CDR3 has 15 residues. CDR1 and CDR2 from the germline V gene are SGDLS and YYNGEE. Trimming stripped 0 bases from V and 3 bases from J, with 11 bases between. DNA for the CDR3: TGTGCCAGCAGCGTAGGCCATCTAGGTACAGATACGCAGTATTTT. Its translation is CASSVGHLGTDTQYF. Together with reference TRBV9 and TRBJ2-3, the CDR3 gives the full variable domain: DSGVTQTPKHLITATGQRVTLRCSPRSGDLSVYWYQQSLDQGLQFLIQYYNGEERAKGNILERFSAQQFPDLHSELNLSSLELGDSALYFCASSVGHLGTDTQYFGPGTRLTVL.

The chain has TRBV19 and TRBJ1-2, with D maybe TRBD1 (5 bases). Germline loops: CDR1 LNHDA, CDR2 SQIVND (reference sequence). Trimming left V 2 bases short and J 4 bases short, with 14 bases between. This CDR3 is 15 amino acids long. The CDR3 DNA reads TGTGCCAGTAGTATAAGGGAGACAGCCTTCTATGGCTACACCTTC. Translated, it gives CASSIRETAFYGYTF. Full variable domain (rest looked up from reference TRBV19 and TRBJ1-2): DGGITQSPKYLFRKEGQNVTLSCEQNLNHDAMYWYRQDPGQGLRLIYYSQIVNDFQKGDIAEGYSVSREKKESFPLTVTSAQKNPTAFYLCASSIRETAFYGYTFGSGTRLTVV.

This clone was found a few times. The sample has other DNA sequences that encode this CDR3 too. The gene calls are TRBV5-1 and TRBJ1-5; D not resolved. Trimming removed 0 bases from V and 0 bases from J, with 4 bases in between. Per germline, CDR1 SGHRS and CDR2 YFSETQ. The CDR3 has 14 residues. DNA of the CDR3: TGCGCCAGCAGCTTGGACGGTAGCAATCAGCCCCAGCATTTT. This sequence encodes CASSLDGSNQPQHF.

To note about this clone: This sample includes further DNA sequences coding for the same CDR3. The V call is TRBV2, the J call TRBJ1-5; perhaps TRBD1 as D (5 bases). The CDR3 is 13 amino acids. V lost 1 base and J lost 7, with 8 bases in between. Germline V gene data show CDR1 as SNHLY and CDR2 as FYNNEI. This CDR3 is CASSEEGRQPQHF. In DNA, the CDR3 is TGTGCCAGCAGTGAAGAGGGGAGGCAGCCCCAGCATTTT.

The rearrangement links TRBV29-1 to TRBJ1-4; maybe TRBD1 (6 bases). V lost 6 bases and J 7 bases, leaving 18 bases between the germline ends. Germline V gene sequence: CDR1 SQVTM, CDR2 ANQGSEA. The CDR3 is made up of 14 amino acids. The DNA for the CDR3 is TGCAGCGTAGCCTTAACGGGGGCGGCTGAAAAACTGTTTTTT. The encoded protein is CSVALTGAAEKLFF.

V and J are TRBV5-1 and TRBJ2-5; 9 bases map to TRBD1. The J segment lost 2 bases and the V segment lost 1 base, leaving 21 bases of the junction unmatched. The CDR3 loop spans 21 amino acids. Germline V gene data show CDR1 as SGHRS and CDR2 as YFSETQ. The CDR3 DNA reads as TGCGCCAGCAGCTTGCGCCCAGGCCTACAGGGGGCGCCGGGACTACAAGAGACCCAGTACTTC. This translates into CASSLRPGLQGAPGLQETQYF.

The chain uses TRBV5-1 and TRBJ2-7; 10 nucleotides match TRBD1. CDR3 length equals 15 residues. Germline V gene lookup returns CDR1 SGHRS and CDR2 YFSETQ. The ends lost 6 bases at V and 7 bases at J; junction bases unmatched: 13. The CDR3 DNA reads TGCGCCAGCAAGATGGGAGGGACAGGGGTCAGGGAGCAGTACTTC. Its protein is CASKMGGTGVREQYF.

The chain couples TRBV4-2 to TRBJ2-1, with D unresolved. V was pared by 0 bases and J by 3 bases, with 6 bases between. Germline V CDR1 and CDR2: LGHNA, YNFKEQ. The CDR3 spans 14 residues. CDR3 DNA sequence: TGTGCCAGCAGCCAAGAAGCAGTCTACAATGAGCAGTTCTTC. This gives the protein CASSQEAVYNEQFF.

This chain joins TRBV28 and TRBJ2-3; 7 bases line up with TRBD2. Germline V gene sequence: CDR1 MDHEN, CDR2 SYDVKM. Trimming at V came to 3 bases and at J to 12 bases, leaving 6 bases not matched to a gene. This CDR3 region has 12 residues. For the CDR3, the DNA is TGTGCCAGCAGTTTTGGGAGACTAGCCCAGTATTTT. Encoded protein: CASSFGRLAQYF.

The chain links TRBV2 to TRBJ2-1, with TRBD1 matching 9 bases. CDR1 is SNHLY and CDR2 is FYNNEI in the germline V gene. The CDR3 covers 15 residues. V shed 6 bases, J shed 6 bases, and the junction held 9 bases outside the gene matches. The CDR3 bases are TGTGCCAGCAGACTAGGACAGGGGCCCTCCAATGAGCAGTTCTTC. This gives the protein CASRLGQGPSNEQFF.

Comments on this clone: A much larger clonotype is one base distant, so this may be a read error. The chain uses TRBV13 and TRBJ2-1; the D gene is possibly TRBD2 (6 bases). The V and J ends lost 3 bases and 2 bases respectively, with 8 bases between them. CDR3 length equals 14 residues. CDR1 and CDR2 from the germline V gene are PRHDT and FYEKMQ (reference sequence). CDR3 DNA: TGTGCCAGCAGCTTGCGGGGCCCCTACAATGAGCAGTTCTTC. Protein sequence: CASSLRGPYNEQFF.

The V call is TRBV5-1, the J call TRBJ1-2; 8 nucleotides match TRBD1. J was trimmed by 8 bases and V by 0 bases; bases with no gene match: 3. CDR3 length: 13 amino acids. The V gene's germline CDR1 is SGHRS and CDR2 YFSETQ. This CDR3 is CASSLGRQGGYTF. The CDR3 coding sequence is TGCGCCAGCAGCTTGGGGAGACAGGGGGGCTACACCTTC.

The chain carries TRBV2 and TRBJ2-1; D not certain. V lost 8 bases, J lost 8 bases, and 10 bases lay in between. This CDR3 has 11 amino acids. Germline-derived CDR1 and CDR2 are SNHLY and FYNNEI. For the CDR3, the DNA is TGTGCCAGCGGGCAGCGTGATGAGCAGTTCTTC. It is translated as CASGQRDEQFF.

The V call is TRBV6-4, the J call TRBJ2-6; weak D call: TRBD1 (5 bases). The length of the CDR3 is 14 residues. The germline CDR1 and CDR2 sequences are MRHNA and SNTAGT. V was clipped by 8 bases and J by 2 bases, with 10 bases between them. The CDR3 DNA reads TGTGCCAGCGCTGCAGGGCCTGGGGCCAACGTCCTGACTTTC. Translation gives CASAAGPGANVLTF.

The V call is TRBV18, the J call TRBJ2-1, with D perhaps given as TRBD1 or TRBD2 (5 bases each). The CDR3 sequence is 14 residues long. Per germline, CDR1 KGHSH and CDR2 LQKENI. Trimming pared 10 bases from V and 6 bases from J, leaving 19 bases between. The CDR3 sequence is CAIKPISGSNEQFF. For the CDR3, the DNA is TGTGCCATAAAACCAATATCAGGGAGCAATGAGCAGTTCTTC.

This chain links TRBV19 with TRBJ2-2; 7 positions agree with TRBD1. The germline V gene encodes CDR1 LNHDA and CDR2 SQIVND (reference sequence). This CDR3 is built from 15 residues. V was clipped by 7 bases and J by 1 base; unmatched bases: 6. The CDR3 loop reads CASKARTGNTGELFF. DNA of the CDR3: TGTGCCAGTAAGGCTCGGACAGGGAACACCGGGGAGCTGTTTTTT.

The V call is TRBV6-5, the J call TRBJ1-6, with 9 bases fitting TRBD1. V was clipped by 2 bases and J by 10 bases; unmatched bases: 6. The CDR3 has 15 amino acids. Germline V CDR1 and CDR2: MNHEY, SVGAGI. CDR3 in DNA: TGTGCCAGCAGTTACGACCGGACAGGGGACTCACCCCTCCACTTT. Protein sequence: CASSYDRTGDSPLHF.

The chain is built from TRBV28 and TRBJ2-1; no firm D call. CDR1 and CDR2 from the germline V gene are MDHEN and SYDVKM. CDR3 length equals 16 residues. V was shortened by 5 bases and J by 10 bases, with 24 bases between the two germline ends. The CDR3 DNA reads TGTGCCAGCAGTCCACGAGGTAGTGGTGTGTTGGGAGAGCAGTTCTTC. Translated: CASSPRGSGVLGEQFF.

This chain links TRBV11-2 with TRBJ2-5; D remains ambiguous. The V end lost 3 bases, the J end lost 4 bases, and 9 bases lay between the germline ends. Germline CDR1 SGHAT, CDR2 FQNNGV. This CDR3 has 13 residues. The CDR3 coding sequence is TGTGCCAGCAGCTTTTCCCCTCCAGAGACCCAGTACTTC. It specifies CASSFSPPETQYF.

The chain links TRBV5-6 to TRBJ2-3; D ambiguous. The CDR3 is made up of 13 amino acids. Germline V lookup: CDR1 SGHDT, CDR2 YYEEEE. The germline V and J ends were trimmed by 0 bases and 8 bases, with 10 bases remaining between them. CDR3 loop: CASSLDSSGTQYF. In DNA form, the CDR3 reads TGTGCCAGCAGCTTGGACAGCAGTGGTACGCAGTATTTT.

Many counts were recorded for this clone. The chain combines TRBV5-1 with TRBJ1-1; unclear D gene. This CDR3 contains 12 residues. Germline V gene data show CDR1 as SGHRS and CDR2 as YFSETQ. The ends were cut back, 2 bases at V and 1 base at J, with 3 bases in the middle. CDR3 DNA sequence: TGCGCCAGCAGCTTACAGAACACTGAAGCTTTCTTT. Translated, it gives CASSLQNTEAFF.

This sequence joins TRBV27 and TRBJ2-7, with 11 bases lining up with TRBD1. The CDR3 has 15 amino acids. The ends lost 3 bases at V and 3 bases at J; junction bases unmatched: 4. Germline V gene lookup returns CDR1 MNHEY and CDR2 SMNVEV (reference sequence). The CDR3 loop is CASSFGGTGGYEQYF. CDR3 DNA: TGTGCCAGCAGTTTCGGGGGGACAGGGGGCTACGAGCAGTACTTC.

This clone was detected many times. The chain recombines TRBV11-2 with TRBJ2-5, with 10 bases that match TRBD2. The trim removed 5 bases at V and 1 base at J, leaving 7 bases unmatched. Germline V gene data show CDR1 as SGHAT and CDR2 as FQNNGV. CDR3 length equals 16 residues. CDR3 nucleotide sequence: TGTGCCAGCAGCCGGGGAGCGGGAGGGCTCCAAGAGACCCAGTACTTC. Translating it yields CASSRGAGGLQETQYF.

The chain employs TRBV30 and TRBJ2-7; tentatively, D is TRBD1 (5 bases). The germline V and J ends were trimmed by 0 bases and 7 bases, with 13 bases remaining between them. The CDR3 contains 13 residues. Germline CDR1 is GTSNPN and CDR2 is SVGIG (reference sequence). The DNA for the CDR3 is TGTGCCTGGAGTGTAGGCAGGGTTGCGGAGCAGTACTTC. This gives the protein CAWSVGRVAEQYF.

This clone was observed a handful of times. CDR3 protein: CAWSPSNSPLHF. CDR3 bases: TGTGCCTGGAGCCCCTCAAATTCACCCCTCCACTTT. This chain uses TRBV30 with TRBJ1-6; D call uncertain. V lost 3 bases and J 7 bases, leaving 7 bases between the germline ends. CDR3 length: 12 residues. CDR1 is GTSNPN, CDR2 SVGIG, per germline (reference sequence). Using reference TRBV30 and TRBJ1-6 for the parts outside the CDR3, the full variable domain is SQTIHQWPATLVQPVGSPLSLECTVEGTSNPNLYWYRQAAGRGLQLLFYSVGIGQISSEVPQNLSASRPQDRQFILSSKKLLLSDSGFYLCAWSPSNSPLHFGNGTRLTVT.

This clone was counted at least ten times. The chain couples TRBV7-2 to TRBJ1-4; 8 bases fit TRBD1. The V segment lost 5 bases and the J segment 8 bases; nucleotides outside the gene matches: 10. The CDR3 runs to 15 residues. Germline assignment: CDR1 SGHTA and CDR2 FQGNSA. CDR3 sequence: CASSPPGTGTEKLFF. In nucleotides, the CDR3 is TGTGCCAGCAGCCCACCCGGGACAGGTACCGAAAAACTGTTTTTT.